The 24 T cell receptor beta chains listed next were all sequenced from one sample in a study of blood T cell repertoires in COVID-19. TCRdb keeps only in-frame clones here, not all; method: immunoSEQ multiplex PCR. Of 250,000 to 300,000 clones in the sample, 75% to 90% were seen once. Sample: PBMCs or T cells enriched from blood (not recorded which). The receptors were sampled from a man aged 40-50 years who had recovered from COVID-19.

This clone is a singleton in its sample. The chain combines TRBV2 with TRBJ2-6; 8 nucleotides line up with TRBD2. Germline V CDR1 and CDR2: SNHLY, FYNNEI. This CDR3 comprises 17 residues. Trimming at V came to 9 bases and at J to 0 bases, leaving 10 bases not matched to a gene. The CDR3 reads CARFGGARHSGANVLTF. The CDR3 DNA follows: TGTGCCAGATTCGGGGGGGCACGGCACTCTGGGGCCAACGTCCTGACTTTC.

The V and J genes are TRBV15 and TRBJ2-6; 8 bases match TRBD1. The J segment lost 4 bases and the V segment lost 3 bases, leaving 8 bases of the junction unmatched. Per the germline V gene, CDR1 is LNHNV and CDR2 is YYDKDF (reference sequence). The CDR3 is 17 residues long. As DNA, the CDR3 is TGTGCCACCAGCAGCTCCGGACAGGGATCAGGGGCCAACGTCCTGACTTTC. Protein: CATSSSGQGSGANVLTF.

The CDR3 nucleotides are TGTGCCAGCAGCTTGGGCGGGGACTATGGCTACACCTTC. This translates into CASSLGGDYGYTF. This chain connects TRBV5-5 to TRBJ1-2; no firm D call. This CDR3 spans 13 amino acids. The V end lost 0 bases, the J end lost 3 bases, and 6 bases lay between the germline ends. Germline V gene data show CDR1 as SGHKS and CDR2 as YYEKEE (reference sequence).

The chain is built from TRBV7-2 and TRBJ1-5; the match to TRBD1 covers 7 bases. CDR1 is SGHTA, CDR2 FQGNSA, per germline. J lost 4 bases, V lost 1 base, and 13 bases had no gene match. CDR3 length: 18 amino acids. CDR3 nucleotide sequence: TGTGCCAGCAGCTTAGGGTACGCAGGGGGTTGGGGTAATCAGCCCCAGCATTTT. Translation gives CASSLGYAGGWGNQPQHF.

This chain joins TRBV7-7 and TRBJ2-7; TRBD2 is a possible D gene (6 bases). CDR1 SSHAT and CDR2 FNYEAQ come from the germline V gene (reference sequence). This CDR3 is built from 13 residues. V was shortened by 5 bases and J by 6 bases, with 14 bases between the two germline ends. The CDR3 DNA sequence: TGTGCCAGCAGCCCGGGGGTTACGGGCGAGCAGTACTTC. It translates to CASSPGVTGEQYF.

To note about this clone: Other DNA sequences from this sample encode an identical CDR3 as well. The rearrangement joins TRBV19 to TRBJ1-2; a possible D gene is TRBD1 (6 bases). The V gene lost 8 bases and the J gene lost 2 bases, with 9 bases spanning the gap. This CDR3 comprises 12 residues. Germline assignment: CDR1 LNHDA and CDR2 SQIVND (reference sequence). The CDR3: CASSDRNYGYTF. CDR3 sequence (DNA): TGTGCCAGTTCTGACAGGAACTATGGCTACACCTTC.

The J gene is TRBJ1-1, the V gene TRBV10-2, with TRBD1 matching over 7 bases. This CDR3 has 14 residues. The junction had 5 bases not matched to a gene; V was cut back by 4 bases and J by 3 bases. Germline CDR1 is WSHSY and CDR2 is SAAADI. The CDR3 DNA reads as TGCGCCAGCAGTGTAGAGGGGGCGGACACTGAAGCTTTCTTT. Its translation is CASSVEGADTEAFF.

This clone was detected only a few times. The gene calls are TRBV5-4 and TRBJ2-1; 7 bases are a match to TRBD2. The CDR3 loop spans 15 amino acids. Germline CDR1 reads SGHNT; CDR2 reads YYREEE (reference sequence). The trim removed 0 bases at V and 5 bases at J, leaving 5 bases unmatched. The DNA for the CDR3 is TGTGCCAGCAGCTTGGATAGTAGCGGGCACAATGAGCAGTTCTTC. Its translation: CASSLDSSGHNEQFF. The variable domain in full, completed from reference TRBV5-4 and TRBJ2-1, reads ETGVTQSPTHLIKTRGQQVTLRCSSQSGHNTVSWYQQALGQGPQFIFQYYREEENGRGNFPPRFSGLQFPNYSSELNVNALELDDSALYLCASSLDSSGHNEQFFGPGTRLTVL.

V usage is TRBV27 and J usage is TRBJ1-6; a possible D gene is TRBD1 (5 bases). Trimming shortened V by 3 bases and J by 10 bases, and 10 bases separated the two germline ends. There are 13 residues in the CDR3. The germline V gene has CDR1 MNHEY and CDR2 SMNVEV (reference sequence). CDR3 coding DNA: TGTGCCAGCAGTTTCCAGGGTGGCTCACCCCTCCACTTT. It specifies CASSFQGGSPLHF.

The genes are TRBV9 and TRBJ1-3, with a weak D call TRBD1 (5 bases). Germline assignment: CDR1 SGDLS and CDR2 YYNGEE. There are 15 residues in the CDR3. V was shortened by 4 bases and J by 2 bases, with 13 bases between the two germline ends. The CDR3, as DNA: TGTGCCAGCAGCCAGGACCAGGGAACTGGAAACACCATATATTTT. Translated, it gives CASSQDQGTGNTIYF.

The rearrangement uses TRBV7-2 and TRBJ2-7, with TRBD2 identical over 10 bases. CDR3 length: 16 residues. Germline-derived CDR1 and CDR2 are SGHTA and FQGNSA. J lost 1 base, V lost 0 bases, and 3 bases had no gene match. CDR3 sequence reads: CASSLAGTSESYEQYF. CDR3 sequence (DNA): TGTGCCAGCAGCTTAGCTGGGACTAGCGAATCCTACGAGCAGTACTTC.

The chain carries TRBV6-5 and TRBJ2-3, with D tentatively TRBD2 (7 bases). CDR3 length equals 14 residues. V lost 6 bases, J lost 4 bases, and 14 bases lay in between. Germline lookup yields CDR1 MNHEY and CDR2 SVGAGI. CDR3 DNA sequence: TGTGCCAGCAGGGGAACGGGGGGCCCAGATACGCAGTATTTT. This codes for CASRGTGGPDTQYF.

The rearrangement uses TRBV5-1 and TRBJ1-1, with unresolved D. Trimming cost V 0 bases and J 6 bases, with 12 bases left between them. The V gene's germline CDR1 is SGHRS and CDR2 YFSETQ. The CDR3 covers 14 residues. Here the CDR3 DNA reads TGCGCCAGCAGCTTGGCCCTCCAGATGCCTGAAGCTTTCTTT. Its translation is CASSLALQMPEAFF.

The CDR3 DNA sequence: TGTGCCAGCAGCAAAGCAGACAGGGCGGGCACAGATACGCAGTATTTT. Its protein product is CASSKADRAGTDTQYF. The chain links TRBV21-1 to TRBJ2-3; the table's D gene call, TRBD1, was not cross checked with the DNA. TRBV21-1 constitutes a pseudogene. The CDR3 consists of 16 residues.

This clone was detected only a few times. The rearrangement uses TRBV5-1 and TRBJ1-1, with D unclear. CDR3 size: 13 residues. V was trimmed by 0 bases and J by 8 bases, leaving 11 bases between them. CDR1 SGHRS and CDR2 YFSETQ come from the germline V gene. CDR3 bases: TGCGCCAGCAGCTTGGTCCGGGAAACAGAAGCTTTCTTT. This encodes CASSLVRETEAFF.

The chain's CDR3 is CSLRDSLTGELFF. Written as DNA, the CDR3 is TGCAGTCTCCGGGACAGTTTGACCGGGGAGCTGTTTTTT. V usage is TRBV29-1 and J usage is TRBJ2-2, with TRBD1 matching 7 bases. CDR1 and CDR2 (germline): SQVTM, ANQGSEA. This CDR3 has 13 amino acids.

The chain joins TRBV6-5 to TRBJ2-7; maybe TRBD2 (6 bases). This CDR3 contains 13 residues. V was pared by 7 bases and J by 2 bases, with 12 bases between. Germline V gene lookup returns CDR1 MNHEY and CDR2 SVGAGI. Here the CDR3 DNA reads TGTGCCAGCACAAGACCGGGGGCCTACGAGCAGTACTTC. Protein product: CASTRPGAYEQYF.

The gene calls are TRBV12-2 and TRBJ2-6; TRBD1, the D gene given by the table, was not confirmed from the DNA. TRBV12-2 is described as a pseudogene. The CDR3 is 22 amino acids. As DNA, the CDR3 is TGTGCAAGTCGCTTAGGGGGGGGACAGGTCTCATGGTCCTCCTCTGGGGCCAACGTCCTGACTTTC. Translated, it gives CASRLGGGQVSWSSSGANVLTF.

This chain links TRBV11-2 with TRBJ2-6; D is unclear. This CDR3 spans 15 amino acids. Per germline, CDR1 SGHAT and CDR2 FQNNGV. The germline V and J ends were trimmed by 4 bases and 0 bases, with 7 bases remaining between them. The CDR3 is CASSSPRSGANVLTF. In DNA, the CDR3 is TGTGCCAGCAGCTCTCCCCGCTCTGGGGCCAACGTCCTGACTTTC.

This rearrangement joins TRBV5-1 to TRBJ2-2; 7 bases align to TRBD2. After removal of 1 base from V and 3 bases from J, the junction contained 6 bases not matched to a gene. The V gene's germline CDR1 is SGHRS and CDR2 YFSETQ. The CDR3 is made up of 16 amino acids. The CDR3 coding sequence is TGCGCCAGCAGCTTGTGGGGCGGGGGAGACACCGGGGAGCTGTTTTTT. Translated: CASSLWGGGDTGELFF.

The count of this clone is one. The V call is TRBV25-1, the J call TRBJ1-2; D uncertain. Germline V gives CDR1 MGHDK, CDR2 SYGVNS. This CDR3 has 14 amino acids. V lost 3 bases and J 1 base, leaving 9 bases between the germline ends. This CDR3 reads CASSETFSNYGYTF. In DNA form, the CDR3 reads TGTGCCAGCAGTGAGACATTTAGTAACTATGGCTACACCTTC.

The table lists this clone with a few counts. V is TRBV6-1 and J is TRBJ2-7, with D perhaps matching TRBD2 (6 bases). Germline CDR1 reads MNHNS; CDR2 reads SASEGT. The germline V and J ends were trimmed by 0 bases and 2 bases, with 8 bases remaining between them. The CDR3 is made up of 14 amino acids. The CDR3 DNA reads TGTGCCAGCAGTGAAGCGGGAGGCACCTACGAGCAGTACTTC. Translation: CASSEAGGTYEQYF.

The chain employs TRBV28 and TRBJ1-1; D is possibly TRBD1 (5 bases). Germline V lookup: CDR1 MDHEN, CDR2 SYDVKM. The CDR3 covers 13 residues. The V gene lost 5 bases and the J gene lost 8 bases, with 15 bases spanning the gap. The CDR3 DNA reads TGTGCCAGCAGTCCCCCCCTCGACAGAGAAGCTTTCTTT. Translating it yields CASSPPLDREAFF.

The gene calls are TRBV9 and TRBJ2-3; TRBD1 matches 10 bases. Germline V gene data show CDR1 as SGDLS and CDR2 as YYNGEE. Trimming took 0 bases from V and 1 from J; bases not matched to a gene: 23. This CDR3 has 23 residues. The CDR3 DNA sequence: TGTGCCAGCAGCGTAGCAACGGAGACAGGGGGCTGGGCAAGGCTAGCGGGCACAGATACGCAGTATTTT. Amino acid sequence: CASSVATETGGWARLAGTDTQYF.